A single T cell receptor (beta chain) is shown here with its context. Its specificity is unknown. It was with a sample-barcoded 5' primer and a J-beta primer mix that a second PCR of roughly 6 to 12 cycles was run. Using its own MiXCR run on the 5' RACE reads, TCRdb lists one record per CDR3 protein. The repertoire has hundreds of thousands of distinct CDR3 sequences, around 38% of them found once; the top ten carry about 30%. The entry originates in a study of blood T cells in healthy people across ages. Findings of the study overall: In these data, TCR beta diversity tracked strongly with naive T cell percentage. Long-lived and aged donors differed, with more naive CD4+ cells and higher diversity in the long-lived.

The germline CDR1 and CDR2 sequences are LGHNA and YSLEER. CDR3 length: 15 amino acids. Trimming took 4 bases from V and 7 from J; bases not matched to a gene: 8. This receptor was identified in a man at least 80 years old in good health. Material: blood. The V and J genes are TRBV4-3 and TRBJ2-1; 9 nucleotides align to TRBD2. This CDR3 reads CASSPGAGGGNEQFF. DNA for the CDR3: TGCGCCAGCAGCCCCGGAGCGGGAGGAGGGAATGAGCAGTTCTTC.